This TCR beta chain was recorded in a study of CD8+CD57+ T cells in acquired aplastic anemia. The template for TCR beta VDJ and CDR3 sequence profiling was genomic DNA. A single record per CDR3 protein comes from TCRdb applying MiXCR to the reads. The sample lists about 200,000 distinct CDR3 sequences; 60% to 80% were seen once. This CDR3 is built from 17 residues. The V and J ends lost 5 bases and 7 bases, in that order; junction bases with no gene match: 10. The germline V gene encodes CDR1 SEHNR and CDR2 FQNEAQ (reference sequence). Sequencing involved patients with CD8+CD57+ cell expansion previously shown by flow cytometry.

The chain carries TRBV7-9 and TRBJ2-1, with 14 positions matching TRBD2. The origin of this receptor is a human donor with aplastic anemia. Sequencing was done on a sample of sorted CD4+, CD8+, or CD8+CD57+ T cells (not recorded which) from PBMCs. The DNA of the CDR3 is TGTGCCAGCAGCCGACTAGCGGGGGGGCAGGGGTTGAATGAGCAGTTCTTC. Its translation: CASSRLAGGQGLNEQFF.